The clone carrying this T cell receptor (beta chain) has just a few counts. Its antigen is not known. The source of the sample is a study of T cell repertoires in cytomegalovirus infection. Overall study: It can be stated that public TCR beta signatures indicated CMV infection as well as a matching HLA type.

TCRdb reanalysed the reads using MiXCR and keeps one entry per CDR3 protein. The sample lists a few hundred thousand distinct CDR3 sequences; about a sixth were seen once. The CDR3 has 15 residues. Germline CDR1 is SNHLY and CDR2 is FYNNEI. Trimming shortened V by 4 bases and J by 2 bases, and 12 bases separated the two germline ends. Regarding the study as a whole: The ex vivo response was dominated by HLA-C-restricted CMV-specific TCR beta clonotypes. Cumulative frequency (of public TCR beta family members) identified carriers of CMV plus the relevant HLA.

This TCR was recovered from a human donor in good health (CMV status not recorded). Some clones in this sample may be carry-over from other donors' samples. This chain joins TRBV2 and TRBJ1-5; D may be TRBD1 (5 bases). Input material: PBMCs. The CDR3 DNA is TGTGCCAGCAGTGGGATCCCGGGGGGCAATCAGCCCCAGCATTTT. Translation: CASSGIPGGNQPQHF.